This TCR beta chain appears in the sequencing data of a study of blood T cell repertoires in COVID-19. The germline CDR1 and CDR2 sequences are SGHTA and FQGNSA. CDR3 length: 15 residues. V trimming: 3 bases; J trimming: 1 base; junction bases outside the gene matches: 0. The repertoire was sequenced with immunoSEQ multiplex PCR; TCRdb's copy has only in-frame clones and lacks some. Of just over 300,000 clones listed, under 90% were seen once; the top ten hold about 2%. The chain has TRBV7-2 and TRBJ2-1; 10 nucleotides line up with TRBD1. Specimen: peripheral blood. This clonotype originated in a woman under 40 with COVID-19, enrolled during active disease. The CDR3 DNA reads as TGTGCCAGCAGCTTGGGACAGGGGTCCTACAATGAGCAGTTCTTC. Translated, it gives CASSLGQGSYNEQFF.